This entry describes one T cell receptor (beta chain). Its antigen is still unknown. Per the germline V gene, CDR1 is SGHRS and CDR2 is YFSETQ. Trimming removed 4 bases from V and 4 bases from J, with 14 bases in between. The CDR3 extends over 14 amino acids. This sample is part of a study of cytotoxic CD8 clonotypes in ibrutinib-treated CLL. Study results and limitations: In sustained-remission versus progressing patients, sampling times differed. Public clonotypes (which were uncommon) either contracted or remained stable on treatment.

Libraries of TCR beta were made from 1.5 to 2 micrograms of genomic DNA that came from cryopreserved PBMCs. Some clones are missing from TCRdb's copy, which holds only in-frame ones; the method was immunoSEQ multiplex PCR. The table includes 140,000 or so clones, approximately 81% detected once. This clonotype was sampled from a human donor with chronic lymphocytic leukemia. The sample here was PBMCs, taken after 12 months of ibrutinib treatment. The V and J genes are TRBV5-1 and TRBJ1-2; D uncertain. CDR3 residues: CASSPLAGGYGYTF. As DNA, the CDR3 is TGCGCCAGCAGCCCCCTGGCGGGCGGCTATGGCTACACCTTC. Drawing the rest from reference TRBV5-1 and TRBJ1-2, the complete variable domain is KAGVTQTPRYLIKTRGQQVTLSCSPISGHRSVSWYQQTPGQGLQFLFEYFSETQRNKGNFPGRFSGRQFSNSRSEMNVSTLELGDSALYLCASSPLAGGYGYTFGSGTRLTVV.